This TCR beta chain appears in the sequencing data of a study of CD8+CD57+ T cells in acquired aplastic anemia. Study-wide background: Sorted CD4+ and CD8+ cells gave an average of about 3.4 ug of DNA. Study outcomes and limitations: Patients and controls shared under 35 CD8+ CDR3 sequences, which appeared highly expressed in patients and within their immunodominant clones. Significance was not reached for CD8+ Simpson's diversity between patients and controls.

TCR beta VDJ and CDR3 profiles were obtained from a genomic DNA template. Each CDR3 protein is one row after TCRdb ran MiXCR on the reads. The sample records about 180,000 distinct CDR3 sequences, 45% to 50% being singletons. The table lists this clonotype with many counts. No antigen is known for it. CDR1 and CDR2 from the germline V gene are MGHDK and SYGVNS. The CDR3 has 15 residues. Trimming took off 5 bases at V and 7 bases at J, with 17 bases between the two ends. The gene calls are TRBV25-1 and TRBJ2-2; D gene unclear. The receptor was isolated from a human donor in good health. The sequenced sample was sorted CD4+, CD8+, or CD8+CD57+ T cells (not recorded which) from PBMCs. The CDR3 bases are TGTGCCAGCAGTAGGGCCGGTGGGTTAGGCGGGGAGCTGTTTTTT. As protein: CASSRAGGLGGELFF.